This TCR beta chain was documented in a study of beta chain features in type 1 diabetes. Study-wide points: In every one of the four CD4+ subsets, TCRB CDR3s were moderately but significantly shorter in Type 1 diabetes patients. Sequencing used cDNA, and cells with high TCR expression could therefore be over-represented.

A remark on this clone: What it binds is unknown.

In germline, CDR1 is DFQATT, CDR2 SNEGSKA (reference sequence). The CDR3 covers 11 residues. What was sequenced were expressed TCRB transcripts, since all of the isolated RNA had been reverse transcribed. Repertoires were generated with immunoSEQ multiplex PCR, while TCRdb's copy carries only in-frame clones and drops some. Of roughly 240,000 clones listed, more than 65% are singletons. The TCR sequence derives from a man aged 25-45 years in good health. The genes are TRBV20-1 and TRBJ2-5, with D maybe TRBD2 (6 bases). The sequencing sample was made of naive CD4+ T cells from blood. CDR3 coding DNA: TGCAGCTCGGGAGAACAAGAGACCCAGTACTTC. It translates to CSSGEQETQYF.